The 9 T cell receptor beta chains presented below share a single source sample, sequenced in a study of blood T cell repertoires in COVID-19 (dated by TCRdb to between 2020 and 2021). The library was made by the immunoSEQ multiplex PCR assay. TCRdb re-hosts the immuneACCESS table, in-frame sequences only. Its copies lack some clones; in the studies checked, an unresolved V gene accounts for under half of them, and the cause for the rest is not known. This sample lists some 140,000 clones; almost 80% were detected once. The biggest ten clones account for 9.5% to 12% of the sample. Sequenced sample: peripheral blood. These receptors were collected from a man between 60 and 75 years old who had recovered from COVID-19.

The chain uses TRBV5-4 and TRBJ2-1; 15 nucleotides align to TRBD2. V dropped 5 bases and J dropped 4; count of bases not matched to a gene: 4. CDR3 length: 16 residues. In germline, CDR1 is SGHNT, CDR2 YYREEE (reference sequence). The CDR3 nucleotides are TGTGCCAGCAGTTCGGGACTAGCGGGAGGTTACAATGAGCAGTTCTTC. Encoded protein: CASSSGLAGGYNEQFF.

The V call is TRBV18, the J call TRBJ2-4; 7 nucleotides align to TRBD1. Trimming cost V 4 bases and J 0 bases; bases outside gene matches: 6. Per the germline V gene, CDR1 is KGHSH and CDR2 is LQKENI. This CDR3 contains 16 residues. The CDR3 spells CASSHDRVGAKNIQYF. For the CDR3, the DNA is TGTGCCAGCTCACACGACAGGGTGGGAGCCAAAAACATTCAGTACTTC.

V is TRBV19 and J is TRBJ1-1; 7 bases agree with TRBD1. V dropped 5 bases and J dropped 3; count of bases not matched to a gene: 3. Germline V lookup: CDR1 LNHDA, CDR2 SQIVND (reference sequence). CDR3 length equals 13 residues. The CDR3 loop reads CASSSTGDTEAFF. The DNA for the CDR3 is TGTGCCAGTAGTTCAACAGGGGACACTGAAGCTTTCTTT.

J is TRBJ2-7 and V is TRBV29-1; no clear D. The CDR3 loop spans 12 amino acids. Looked up from germline, CDR1 is SQVTM and CDR2 is ANQGSEA. Deletions cut 5 bases from V and 4 bases from J, with 12 bases between. The CDR3 DNA is TGCAGCGTTTCCTCGTCGACTTACGAGCAGTACTTC. Amino acids: CSVSSSTYEQYF.

The chain carries TRBV5-1 and TRBJ2-5; the D gene is possibly TRBD2 (7 bases). Germline CDR1 and CDR2: SGHRS and YFSETQ. This CDR3 has 16 residues. The V gene lost 0 bases and the J gene lost 4 bases, with 16 bases spanning the gap. The chain's CDR3 is CASSLDRLGGLETQYF. DNA of the CDR3: TGCGCCAGCAGCTTGGATCGTCTCGGGGGGCTAGAGACCCAGTACTTC.

The CDR3 protein is CASSLGSGETQYF. The CDR3 coding sequence is TGTGCCAGCAGCTTAGGATCGGGGGAGACCCAGTACTTC. This chain connects TRBV11-3 to TRBJ2-5; D possibly corresponds to TRBD2 (5 bases). From germline, CDR1 is SGHNT and CDR2 YENEEA. Trimming pared 1 base from V and 5 bases from J, leaving 8 bases between. The CDR3 runs to 13 residues.

This rearrangement joins TRBV7-2 to TRBJ2-2; 9 bases are shared with TRBD1. This CDR3 comprises 16 residues. The ends lost 5 bases at V and 5 bases at J; junction bases unmatched: 9. Germline loops: CDR1 SGHTA, CDR2 FQGNSA. The CDR3 DNA reads TGTGCCAGCAGCCCCACCGGGACAGGGAGAACCGGGGAGCTGTTTTTT. This translates into CASSPTGTGRTGELFF.

The rearrangement joins TRBV4-1 to TRBJ2-5, with D possibly TRBD2 on 7 matching bases. V was cut by 9 bases and J by 5 bases, with 22 bases left in between. The germline V gene encodes CDR1 MGHRA and CDR2 YSYEKL. This CDR3 spans 15 amino acids. The CDR3 spells CASATGSGGWETQYF. DNA for the CDR3: TGCGCCAGTGCTACAGGGTCGGGGGGCTGGGAGACCCAGTACTTC.

The rearrangement links TRBV4-2 to TRBJ1-3; D call uncertain. The CDR3 length is 17 residues. V gave up 0 bases and J gave up 3 bases, with 15 bases separating them. CDR1 is LGHNA and CDR2 is YNFKEQ in the germline V gene. The chain's CDR3 is CASSQDFPGGVGNTIYF. Here the CDR3 DNA reads TGTGCCAGCAGCCAAGACTTCCCGGGTGGAGTTGGAAACACCATATATTTT.